The subject of this entry is one T cell receptor beta chain. This sample was included in a study of PD-L1 blockade in urothelial cancer. Study information: Administration of atezolizumab to patients began at some point between 2014 and 2016, at 1,200 mg intravenously every 3 weeks. About nine tenths of the roughly 30 patients were men whose urothelial cancer was bladder-origin. T cells were recovered from blood samples at a median of approximately 150,000. At 6 weeks and at 3 weeks (second dose) after treatment start, blood was analyzed.

The CDR3 length is 14 residues. CDR1 and CDR2 (germline): SEHNR, FQNEAQ (reference sequence). The V gene lost 8 bases and the J gene lost 8 bases, with 18 bases spanning the gap. Time point described: peripheral blood 6 weeks after treatment start. The table came from immunoSEQ multiplex PCR; TCRdb's copy has only in-frame clones and leaves some out. The sample includes about 36,000 clones, roughly 84% of them seen just once. This TCR was sampled from a man aged 40-50 years with urothelial cancer. V is TRBV7-9 and J is TRBJ1-4; D is perhaps TRBD1 (6 bases). Material: PBMCs, obtained around atezolizumab (anti-PD-L1) treatment. The CDR3 DNA is TGTGCCAGCGAGGACGGGAGGGGGGGAGAAAAACTGTTTTTT. As protein: CASEDGRGGEKLFF.